This record concerns one T cell receptor (beta chain) sequence. The data originate from a study of T cell changes during pregnancy in multiple sclerosis. This CDR3 spans 13 amino acids. Per the germline V gene, CDR1 is MDHEN and CDR2 is SYDVKM. J lost 4 bases, V lost 4 bases, and 0 bases had no gene match. TCRdb's table, derived via immunoSEQ multiplex PCR, lists solely in-frame clones and lacks some. The sample contains about 56,000 clones, about 86% of which appear only once. V usage is TRBV28 and J usage is TRBJ1-1; 10 nucleotides match TRBD1. This receptor was identified in a human donor whose cells served as feeder cells for cultures in a pregnancy study. The sequencing sample was made of peripheral blood from another person, used as feeder cells. CDR3 in amino acids: CASSWTGGTEAFF. In nucleotides, the CDR3 is TGTGCCAGCAGTTGGACAGGGGGCACTGAAGCTTTCTTT.